The 2 T cell receptor beta chains below come from one sample, sequenced in a study of blood T cell repertoires in COVID-19. Sequencing was performed with immunoSEQ multiplex PCR; in TCRdb, only in-frame clones are kept and a portion is missing. The table records about 400,000 clones, approximately 87% of them present only once. Sequenced: PBMCs or T cells enriched from blood (not recorded which). The receptors come from a woman aged 25 to 39 with acute COVID-19.

The chain recombines TRBV30 with TRBJ1-4, with D possibly being TRBD1 (6 bases). Germline V gives CDR1 GTSNPN, CDR2 SVGIG (reference sequence). V shed 0 bases and J shed 7 bases, with 21 bases lying between them. This CDR3 spans 17 amino acids. The CDR3 sequence: CAWSVGTFIGHGEKLFF. For the CDR3, the DNA is TGTGCCTGGAGTGTGGGGACATTCATCGGGCATGGTGAAAAACTGTTTTTT.

The chain recombines TRBV5-1 with TRBJ2-1; 9 bases match TRBD1. V lost 0 bases to trimming and J lost 15 bases; unmatched junction nucleotides: 7. Looked up from germline, CDR1 is SGHRS and CDR2 is YFSETQ. The CDR3 loop spans 13 amino acids. The CDR3 sequence is CASSLDGQGPRFF. The CDR3 coding sequence is TGCGCCAGCAGCTTGGATGGACAGGGGCCTCGGTTCTTC.